The TCR beta chain under discussion was sequenced for a study of T cells in Graves' hyperthyroidism and ophthalmopathy. General observations from the study: Among clonotypes expanded in thyroid above 0.001, most were also found in blood.

This clonotype occurred many times. The antigen is not known. With a duration under 2 months, the hyperthyroidism was newly diagnosed in patients aged 18 to 65. Those patients with uncontrolled infection, other autoimmune disease, pregnancy or lactation were excluded. Germline loops: CDR1 MNHEY, CDR2 SVGEGT. This CDR3 has 12 residues. The V and J ends lost 6 bases and 5 bases respectively, with 8 bases between them. TCR beta CDR3 regions were amplified from RNA transcripts. First-round RT-PCR of the TCR CDR3 relied on the HTBI primer set. MiXCR, applied by TCRdb to the multiplex PCR reads, yields one record per CDR3 protein. The repertoire includes 550,000 to 650,000 distinct CDR3 sequences, 14% of them detected once, and about 14% sits in the top ten.

The J gene is TRBJ2-1, the V gene TRBV6-2 or TRBV6-3; D uncertain. The sequencing sample was made of blood. This clonotype was sampled from a woman in her 40s with Graves' hyperthyroidism. The CDR3 region has the DNA TGTGCCAGCAGCTACCGAGACAATGAGCAGTTCTTC. Amino acid sequence: CASSYRDNEQFF.